These 27 T cell receptor beta chains were all obtained from the same sample, sequenced in a study of CD8 T cells in ankylosing spondylitis. Study results and caveats: Blood of patients with ankylosing spondylitis appeared to be characterized by a TCR beta motif of 8 or 9 highly homologous variants.

Antigen specificity for these receptors is unknown. One entry per CDR3 protein, called by TCRdb with MiXCR from the 5' RACE reads. Altogether under 550,000 distinct CDR3 sequences are present, roughly 27% being singletons, with the ten largest covering 0.89%. The sequenced material came from blood, either unsorted or a sorted T cell fraction (not recorded which). The receptors were gathered from a male donor with ankylosing spondylitis.

This clonotype has just a few counts. CDR3 loop: CATSRQGAQEQYV. CDR3 bases: TGTGCCACCAGCAGGCAGGGTGCTCAAGAGCAGTACGTC. The rearrangement joins TRBV15 to TRBJ2-7, with D perhaps matching TRBD1 (5 bases). The CDR3 length is 13 residues. Deletions cut 3 bases from V and 7 bases from J, with 13 bases between. In germline, CDR1 is LNHNV, CDR2 YYDKDF (reference sequence).

V and J are TRBV5-1 and TRBJ2-6; D is undetermined. The CDR3 is 16 amino acids. The germline V and J ends were trimmed by 0 bases and 0 bases, with 7 bases remaining between them. CDR1 is SGHRS, CDR2 YFSETQ, per germline. The CDR3 sequence: CASSLGSLSGANVLTF. In nucleotides, the CDR3 is TGCGCCAGCAGCTTGGGGTCCCTCTCTGGGGCCAACGTCCTGACTTTC.

The chain uses TRBV7-9 and TRBJ2-4, with 9 positions matching TRBD2. CDR3 length equals 16 residues. Germline loops: CDR1 SEHNR, CDR2 FQNEAQ (reference sequence). V lost 3 bases, J lost 0 bases, and 3 bases stayed unmatched. In nucleotides, the CDR3 is TGTGCCAGCAGCTTCCTGCGGGAGGGAGCCAAAAACATTCAGTACTTC. It specifies CASSFLREGAKNIQYF.

This rearrangement joins TRBV7-9 to TRBJ1-5; maybe TRBD1 (5 bases). The CDR3 covers 14 residues. Per the germline V gene, CDR1 is SEHNR and CDR2 is FQNEAQ (reference sequence). V was clipped by 5 bases and J by 3 bases, with 11 bases between them. CDR3 residues: CASSRDSYNQPQHF. In nucleotides, the CDR3 is TGTGCCAGCAGCCGAGACAGTTACAATCAGCCCCAGCATTTT.

The J gene is TRBJ2-6, the V gene TRBV12-3 or TRBV12-4, with D uncertain. This CDR3 is 13 amino acids long. Trimming shortened V by 10 bases and J by 4 bases, and 11 bases separated the two germline ends. The DNA of the CDR3 is TGTGCCACAGGCGGTGGCGGGGCCAACGTCCTGACTTTC. It specifies CATGGGGANVLTF.

This clonotype appeared a few times. The rearrangement joins TRBV2 to TRBJ2-5; D gene ambiguous. Germline CDR1 SNHLY, CDR2 FYNNEI. CDR3 length equals 14 residues. V was pared by 3 bases and J by 1 base, with 9 bases between. The DNA of the CDR3 is TGTGCCAGCAGTGACAGGCGCCTCCAAGAGACCCAGTACTTC. This gives the protein CASSDRRLQETQYF.

A few counts support this clonotype. This chain connects TRBV21-1 to TRBJ1-2; the table names TRBD1, a call not compared with the DNA. TRBV21-1 is classified as a pseudogene. The CDR3 totals 15 residues. CDR3: CAIPDRHRFNYGYTF. The CDR3 DNA reads TGTGCCATTCCAGACAGGCATCGATTTAACTATGGCTACACCTTC.

In this sample, this clonotype turned up many times. The chain links TRBV24-1 to TRBJ2-7; D uncertain. The CDR3 has 10 residues. The ends were cut back, 9 bases at V and 5 bases at J, with 7 bases in the middle. Per the germline V gene, CDR1 is KGHDR and CDR2 is SFDVKD. In DNA, the CDR3 is TGTGCCACCCACGGTCACGAGCAGTACGTC. Amino acid sequence: CATHGHEQYV.

The rearrangement links TRBV7-8 to TRBJ2-1; the D is unclear. The V gene lost 1 base and the J gene lost 10 bases, with 11 bases spanning the gap. Germline V gene data show CDR1 as SGHVS and CDR2 as FQNEAQ. CDR3 length equals 13 residues. CDR3 bases: TGTGCCAGCAGCTTAGTTAACTCTTGGGAGCAGTTCTTC. The encoded protein is CASSLVNSWEQFF.

J is TRBJ2-5 and V is TRBV3-1, with 8 bases that match TRBD1. Germline loops: CDR1 LGHDT, CDR2 YNNKEL (reference sequence). CDR3 length: 15 amino acids. V lost 2 bases to trimming and J lost 3 bases; unmatched junction nucleotides: 5. CDR3 protein: CASSQLPGGEETQYF. DNA of the CDR3: TGTGCCAGCAGCCAATTACCAGGGGGCGAAGAGACCCAGTACTTC.

The sample holds a few counts of this clonotype. The chain links TRBV7-9 to TRBJ2-1; 8 bases fit TRBD2. The CDR3 has 14 amino acids. Germline V gene sequence: CDR1 SEHNR, CDR2 FQNEAQ (reference sequence). The J segment lost 15 bases and the V segment lost 5 bases, leaving 15 bases of the junction unmatched. The CDR3 coding sequence is TGTGCCAGCAGCGCCACTAGCGGCCACGCCCAACGGTTCTTC. Amino acids: CASSATSGHAQRFF.

CDR3 sequence: CAISESGRYEQYF. CDR3 in DNA: TGTGCCATCAGTGAGTCCGGACGATACGAGCAGTACTTC. The V and J genes are TRBV10-3 and TRBJ2-7; D is unresolved. The germline CDR1 and CDR2 sequences are ENHRY and SYGVKD. This CDR3 region has 13 residues. V lost 0 bases and J lost 4, with 7 bases in between.

This clonotype was detected ten times or more. The V call is TRBV25-1, the J call TRBJ2-2; D may match TRBD1 or TRBD2 (5 bases each). The ends were cut back, 6 bases at V and 3 bases at J, with 14 bases in the middle. CDR1 and CDR2 (germline): MGHDK, SYGVNS. The CDR3 has 15 amino acids. The CDR3 DNA is TGTGCCAGCAGCGTCGGGACCCTCGACACCGGGGAGCTGTTTTTT. As protein: CASSVGTLDTGELFF.

The chain is built from TRBV20-1 and TRBJ1-2; perhaps TRBD1 as D (5 bases). CDR1 and CDR2 (germline): DFQATT, SNEGSKA (reference sequence). V dropped 3 bases and J dropped 8 bases, with 13 bases sitting between them. The CDR3 is 12 residues long. The CDR3 is CSARGQGDGYTF. The CDR3 region has the DNA TGCAGTGCTAGGGGCCAGGGCGACGGCTACACCTTC.

This clonotype was seen only a few times. The rearrangement links TRBV2 to TRBJ2-1, with 7 nucleotides matching TRBD2. The CDR3 is made up of 11 amino acids. CDR1 is SNHLY and CDR2 is FYNNEI in the germline V gene. V was clipped by 4 bases and J by 10 bases; unmatched bases: 1. The chain's CDR3 is CASSVAGEQFF. The CDR3, as DNA: TGTGCCAGCAGTGTAGCGGGCGAGCAGTTCTTC.

This clonotype was counted between two and nine times. The chain links TRBV20-1 to TRBJ1-3, with TRBD1 matching 8 bases. Germline V lookup: CDR1 DFQATT, CDR2 SNEGSKA (reference sequence). V lost 0 bases, J lost 0 bases, and 13 bases stayed unmatched. This CDR3 contains 19 residues. The CDR3 loop reads CSARDSGQGPGYSGNTIYF. CDR3 DNA sequence: TGCAGTGCTAGAGATTCAGGACAGGGACCCGGATACTCTGGAAACACCATATATTTT.

This clonotype has more than one count but fewer than ten. The chain employs TRBV20-1 and TRBJ2-1; D gene unclear. Germline CDR1 and CDR2: DFQATT and SNEGSKA (reference sequence). V was trimmed by 2 bases and J by 2 bases, leaving 10 bases between them. There are 14 residues in the CDR3. The CDR3 region is CSARTQPAYNEQFF. CDR3 sequence (DNA): TGCAGTGCTAGAACCCAGCCCGCCTACAATGAGCAGTTCTTC.

The V call is TRBV29-1, the J call TRBJ2-7; tentative D call: TRBD2 (6 bases). The CDR3 consists of 14 residues. The germline V gene has CDR1 SQVTM and CDR2 ANQGSEA. The germline V and J ends were trimmed by 6 bases and 2 bases, with 17 bases remaining between them. CDR3 sequence (DNA): TGCAGCGTACGACTAGTCCAAGGGGCCTACGAGCAGTACTTC. It specifies CSVRLVQGAYEQYF.

This clonotype has only a few counts. This sequence joins TRBV20-1 and TRBJ1-5; D is perhaps TRBD1 (5 bases). Germline lookup yields CDR1 DFQATT and CDR2 SNEGSKA (reference sequence). This CDR3 region has 15 residues. V lost 2 bases and J 6 bases, leaving 17 bases between the germline ends. CDR3: CSARNSYQGGQPQHF. CDR3 bases: TGCAGTGCTAGAAATTCATATCAGGGAGGTCAGCCCCAGCATTTT.

V gene TRBV12-3 or TRBV12-4 combines with J gene TRBJ1-2; D gene ambiguous. The V end was cut by 1 base, the J end by 6 bases, with 12 bases between. The CDR3 length is 14 residues. The CDR3 DNA is TGTGCCAGCAGTTTAGTCGGGAATAGGGATGGCTACACCTTC. Amino acids: CASSLVGNRDGYTF.

The chain uses TRBV6-2 or TRBV6-3 and TRBJ1-2; D gene uncertain. Trimming shortened V by 2 bases and J by 3 bases, and 7 bases separated the two germline ends. This CDR3 comprises 13 residues. CDR1 is MNHEY, CDR2 SVGEGT, per germline. CDR3 in DNA: TGTGCCAGCAGTTACGTACCAGACTATGGCTACACCTTC. Protein product: CASSYVPDYGYTF.

The sample holds a few counts of this clonotype. This chain connects TRBV12-3 or TRBV12-4 to TRBJ1-1; 12 positions agree with TRBD1. V lost 5 bases, J lost 5 bases, and 12 bases stayed unmatched. The CDR3 spans 17 residues. In DNA, the CDR3 is TGTGCCAGCAGTCCTCTTCCGGGACAGGGGGCGGGTACTGAAGCTTTCTTT. This sequence encodes CASSPLPGQGAGTEAFF.

This clonotype was seen a handful of times. CDR3 protein: CSASPGSWEKLFF. CDR3 coding DNA: TGCAGTGCTAGTCCCGGGTCCTGGGAAAAACTGTTTTTT. The rearrangement joins TRBV20-1 to TRBJ1-4; D is unclear. Germline CDR1 DFQATT, CDR2 SNEGSKA (reference sequence). The CDR3 runs to 13 residues. V lost 3 bases and J 8 bases, leaving 13 bases between the germline ends.

The chain employs TRBV11-2 and TRBJ1-5; D perhaps matches TRBD1 (5 bases). There are 15 residues in the CDR3. CDR1 and CDR2 (germline): SGHAT, FQNNGV. The ends were cut back, 4 bases at V and 3 bases at J, with 13 bases in the middle. In DNA form, the CDR3 reads TGTGCCAGCAGCTCAACCGGGACCGTCAATCAGCCCCAGCATTTT. Amino acid sequence: CASSSTGTVNQPQHF.

This rearrangement joins TRBV20-1 to TRBJ1-1, with 7 bases that match TRBD1. The CDR3 loop spans 14 amino acids. V lost 5 bases, J lost 1 base, and 7 bases stayed unmatched. Germline V gene sequence: CDR1 DFQATT, CDR2 SNEGSKA (reference sequence). Here the CDR3 DNA reads TGCAGTGCTGCTCTGGGACAGTGGAACACTGAAGCTTTCTTT. Translation: CSAALGQWNTEAFF.

The chain recombines TRBV7-4 with TRBJ2-7, with 9 bases fitting TRBD1. The CDR3 has 15 amino acids. Germline CDR1 and CDR2: SGHVT and SQSDAQ. The junction had 6 bases not matched to a gene; V was cut back by 1 base and J by 5 bases. The CDR3 region has the DNA TGTGCCAGCAGCTTAGGGGACAGGGAGCCTGACGAGCAGTACTTC. Amino acids: CASSLGDREPDEQYF. Using reference TRBV7-4 and TRBJ2-7 for the parts outside the CDR3, the full variable domain is GAGVSQSPRYKVAKRGRDVALRCDSISGHVTLYWYRQTLGQGSEVLTYSQSDAQRDKSGRPSGRFSAERPERSVSTLKIQRTEQGDSAVYLCASSLGDREPDEQYFGPGTRLTVT.

This chain connects TRBV6-2 or TRBV6-3 to TRBJ2-2; maybe TRBD1 (5 bases). The CDR3 runs to 16 residues. The germline V gene has CDR1 MNHEY and CDR2 SVGEGT. With 5 bases removed from V and 2 bases from J, the gap between germline ends came to 15 bases. CDR3 nucleotide sequence: TGTGCCAGCAGTACAGGTCGTGACTTTAACACCGGGGAGCTGTTTTTT. The encoded protein is CASSTGRDFNTGELFF.